Below are 8 T cell receptor beta chains sequenced from a single sample in a study of OX40 agonist ivuxolimab in advanced cancers. This table comes from immunoSEQ multiplex PCR, and its TCRdb copy is limited to in-frame clones, with some not included. Here the sample spans about 64,000 clones, about nine tenths being singletons. Here the sequenced sample was CD4+ or CD8+ T cells sorted from blood, taken in a trial of the OX40 agonist ivuxolimab. These receptors were taken from an adult with an advanced solid tumor such as melanoma, head and neck, liver or kidney cancer.

The chain joins TRBV14 to TRBJ1-1; 10 nucleotides match TRBD1. The V gene's germline CDR1 is SGHDN and CDR2 FVKESK. The CDR3 contains 16 residues. J gave up 5 bases and V 4 bases, and 10 bases lay outside the gene matches. The CDR3, as DNA: TGTGCCAGCAGCCTCCCACCCGGGACAGGGGTGACTGAAGCTTTCTTT. It translates to CASSLPPGTGVTEAFF.

This clone is medium-sized by share. The chain uses TRBV2 and TRBJ1-2; no definite D call. Germline CDR1 is SNHLY and CDR2 is FYNNEI. The germline V and J ends were trimmed by 0 bases and 7 bases, with 9 bases remaining between them. The CDR3 extends over 13 amino acids. CDR3 residues: CASSEAWAGGYTF. The CDR3 nucleotides are TGTGCCAGCAGTGAAGCGTGGGCAGGTGGCTACACCTTC.

The V gene is TRBV7-3, the J gene TRBJ2-1; possibly TRBD2 for D (6 bases). The CDR3 consists of 13 residues. Looked up from germline, CDR1 is SGHTA and CDR2 is FQGTGA. With 5 bases removed from V and 4 bases from J, the gap between germline ends came to 9 bases. In DNA, the CDR3 is TGTGCCAGCAGCCCCGGGACTTACAATGAGCAGTTCTTC. Encoded protein: CASSPGTYNEQFF.

The chain recombines TRBV18 with TRBJ1-5; D uncertain. This CDR3 has 14 amino acids. V was trimmed by 3 bases and J by 2 bases, leaving 8 bases between them. Germline V lookup: CDR1 KGHSH, CDR2 LQKENI. The CDR3 coding sequence is TGTGCCAGCTCACCCTCATCGGGCAATCAGCCCCAGCATTTT. As protein: CASSPSSGNQPQHF.

V gene TRBV6-5 combines with J gene TRBJ1-2; no definite D call. Germline V gene lookup returns CDR1 MNHEY and CDR2 SVGAGI. This CDR3 spans 14 amino acids. Trimming pared 9 bases from V and 3 bases from J, leaving 17 bases between. CDR3 sequence: CASRDPGRDYGYTF. In DNA, the CDR3 is TGTGCCAGTCGGGATCCCGGGAGGGACTATGGCTACACCTTC.

The J gene is TRBJ1-1, the V gene TRBV5-1; D is ambiguous. The germline CDR1 and CDR2 sequences are SGHRS and YFSETQ. V was clipped by 0 bases and J by 1 base, with 7 bases between them. The CDR3 sequence is 14 residues long. CDR3 in amino acids: CASSLGPANTEAFF. The CDR3 coding sequence is TGCGCCAGCAGCTTGGGACCCGCGAACACTGAAGCTTTCTTT.

The V call is TRBV2, the J call TRBJ2-4, with TRBD1 identical over 7 bases. The germline CDR1 and CDR2 sequences are SNHLY and FYNNEI. The J segment lost 0 bases and the V segment lost 3 bases, leaving 11 bases of the junction unmatched. CDR3 length equals 18 residues. In nucleotides, the CDR3 is TGTGCCAGCAGTGAGGCTTGGGGACAGAGTAAAGCCAAAAACATTCAGTACTTC. It translates to CASSEAWGQSKAKNIQYF.

V is TRBV28 and J is TRBJ2-3; no clear D. The V end was cut by 2 bases, the J end by 2 bases, with 8 bases between. CDR3 size: 14 residues. The germline CDR1 and CDR2 sequences are MDHEN and SYDVKM. CDR3 protein: CASSLTYLTDTQYF. The CDR3 bases are TGTGCCAGCAGTTTAACGTATCTCACAGATACGCAGTATTTT.